This entry is about one TCR beta chain. This clonotype came up many times. Its binding antigen is unknown. Base qualities are not recorded, but no much larger clone differs from it by a single base. From the cysteine up to the phenylalanine, the CDR3 has a length of 14 residues. Left in the record is the CDR3 DNA by itself, 42 bases read in frame from the first base. CDR1 and CDR2, looked up from the germline V gene, are SGHVS and FQNEAQ. V is cut back by 6 bases and J by 4 bases, with 6 bases in the junction unmatched. This entry belongs to a study of CD8 T cells in ankylosing spondylitis (dated by TCRdb to 2017 to 2019). In the study overall: The study set out to find disease-linked TCR variants by profiling T cell receptor beta repertoires in ankylosing spondylitis patients and healthy donors. The full study cohort comprised 25 or so ankylosing spondylitis patients and about a hundred healthy donors. Samples of peripheral blood were taken, and for ankylosing spondylitis patients, synovial fluid was collected as well. What the study reported, not specific to this receptor: The disease-linked clones were reported as significantly enriched in matched synovial fluid samples from ankylosing spondylitis patients. A CD8+ phenotype was shown by the disease-linked clones, which were found at relatively low frequencies in peripheral blood. Some motif variants had previously been reported in the synovial fluid and blood of reactive arthritis patients, which suggests shared mechanisms of disease initiation. A TCR beta motif of several highly homologous amino acid variants appeared characteristic of blood from ankylosing spondylitis patients.

The instrument was an Illumina HiSeq 2500. TCR beta libraries were prepared by quantitative 5'-RACE with molecular barcodes. The study's processing was this. A new computational method, built on a probabilistic model of VDJ rearrangement, was used to identify disease-linked TCR variants. TCRdb passed the public sequencing reads through fastp at Q25 and MiXCR, retaining productive beta sequences. Records with the same CDR3 protein are collapsed into one entry carrying the most frequent genes and DNA. TCRdb, rather than the study authors, made the V and J calls. This sample lists over 600,000 distinct CDR3 sequences; around 17% were detected once. About 20% of the sample lies in the top ten.

Source material: blood, either unsorted or a sorted T cell fraction (not recorded which). The rearranged segments are TRBV7-8 and TRBJ2-1, with 7 central nucleotides matching TRBD2. This TCR derives from a male donor with ankylosing spondylitis. The base sequence is TGTGCCAGCAGTCTACCGGGACTATACAATGAGCAGTTCTTC. Its protein reads: CASSLPGLYNEQFF.